This TCR beta chain was captured in a study of T cell repertoires in cytomegalovirus infection. Study as a whole: A matching HLA type, together with CMV infection, was signaled by public TCR beta signatures.

The V segment lost 3 bases and the J segment 5 bases; nucleotides outside the gene matches: 21. This CDR3 is built from 20 residues. TCRdb ran MiXCR on the reads and lists one entry per CDR3 protein. The sample comprises around 740,000 distinct CDR3 sequences, 35% to 45% of which are singletons, and under 3.5% rests with the top ten. This clonotype was seen a few times. What it binds is not known. Overall study findings and caveats: There were HLA-C-restricted CMV-specific TCR beta clonotypes dominating the ex vivo response. Adding up the frequency of public TCR beta families identified people who carried CMV plus the relevant HLA.

The chain has TRBV12-3 or TRBV12-4 and TRBJ2-3, with TRBD2 identical over 9 bases. The TCR sequence derives from a human donor in good health (CMV status not recorded). Some clones in this sample may be carry-over from other donors' samples. Sequencing input: PBMCs. CDR3 DNA: TGTGCCAGCAGTTTTAGTCGGCTAGCGGGGCATCAAATTTGGGGAGATACGCAGTATTTT. Translation gives CASSFSRLAGHQIWGDTQYF.